These 31 T cell receptor beta chains originate from one sample sequenced in a study of PD-L1 blockade in urothelial cancer. Profiled with immunoSEQ multiplex PCR; TCRdb holds only in-frame clones, not every one. This table holds 75,000 to 95,000 clones, 90% found once. The sample in question was PBMCs, obtained around atezolizumab (anti-PD-L1) treatment. The receptors stem from a man between 60 and 75 years old with urothelial cancer.

This chain links TRBV7-9 with TRBJ2-7, with 10 bases that match TRBD2. Germline V gene lookup returns CDR1 SEHNR and CDR2 FQNEAQ (reference sequence). This CDR3 is 17 amino acids long. V lost 5 bases, J lost 5 bases, and 15 bases stayed unmatched. CDR3 DNA sequence: TGTGCCAGCAGCCCCCCGGCTAGCGGGAGAAGTGGGGACGAGCAGTACTTC. Residues: CASSPPASGRSGDEQYF. The complete variable domain, with remaining parts taken from reference TRBV7-9 and TRBJ2-7, reads DTGVSQNPRHKITKRGQNVTFRCDPISEHNRLYWYRQTLGQGPEFLTYFQNEAQLEKSRLLSDRFSAERPKGSFSTLEIQRTEQGDSAMYLCASSPPASGRSGDEQYFGPGTRLTVT.

V is TRBV5-1 and J is TRBJ2-5; D is uncertain. V lost 1 base and J 5 bases, leaving 9 bases between the germline ends. Germline-derived CDR1 and CDR2 are SGHRS and YFSETQ. This CDR3 is 13 amino acids long. For the CDR3, the DNA is TGCGCCAGCAGCTTGCGCCCTCAGGAGACCCAGTACTTC. It translates to CASSLRPQETQYF.

The rearrangement uses TRBV7-2 and TRBJ2-1; 9 nucleotides match TRBD2. Germline lookup yields CDR1 SGHTA and CDR2 FQGNSA. V dropped 4 bases and J dropped 4; count of bases not matched to a gene: 5. This CDR3 has 15 amino acids. This CDR3 reads CASSSASGAYNEQFF. The CDR3 nucleotides read TGTGCCAGCAGCTCAGCTAGCGGGGCTTACAATGAGCAGTTCTTC.

The chain links TRBV7-8 to TRBJ1-1; the D gene is possibly TRBD1 (6 bases). V lost 6 bases and J lost 0, with 14 bases in between. CDR3 length equals 15 residues. Germline V gives CDR1 SGHVS, CDR2 FQNEAQ. The CDR3 here is CASSPLGQLNTEAFF. The CDR3 bases are TGTGCCAGCAGTCCCCTAGGACAGTTGAACACTGAAGCTTTCTTT.

V and J are TRBV5-1 and TRBJ2-1; TRBD1 aligns across 10 bases. V shed 5 bases and J 6 bases; nucleotides not matched to a gene: 8. Germline V gene sequence: CDR1 SGHRS, CDR2 YFSETQ. There are 15 residues in the CDR3. The CDR3 sequence: CASRTGTGDPNEQFF. DNA of the CDR3: TGCGCCAGCAGAACCGGGACAGGGGACCCCAATGAGCAGTTCTTC.

This chain links TRBV2 with TRBJ1-1; D gene uncertain. This CDR3 has 14 amino acids. Germline CDR1 reads SNHLY; CDR2 reads FYNNEI. The V end was cut by 4 bases, the J end by 1 base, with 10 bases between. CDR3 DNA: TGTGCCAGCAGTGGGCAAATTCAGAACACTGAAGCTTTCTTT. Translating gives CASSGQIQNTEAFF.

The gene calls are TRBV23-1 and TRBJ1-5; D perhaps matches TRBD1 (6 bases). TRBV23-1 is known as an ORF, though its function is uncertain. CDR3 length: 17 amino acids. The V gene lost 6 bases and the J gene lost 6 bases, with 24 bases spanning the gap. The CDR3 is CASRWAGTKGEAQPQHF. CDR3 sequence (DNA): TGCGCCAGCAGATGGGCCGGGACAAAGGGTGAGGCTCAGCCCCAGCATTTT.

This chain connects TRBV30 to TRBJ2-3; 9 positions match TRBD2. The junction had 10 bases not matched to a gene; V was cut back by 0 bases and J by 3 bases. Germline-derived CDR1 and CDR2 are GTSNPN and SVGIG (reference sequence). The CDR3 covers 17 residues. The CDR3 sequence is CAWSVGGGAGVTDTQYF. The DNA for the CDR3 is TGTGCCTGGAGTGTAGGCGGGGGGGCCGGGGTTACAGATACGCAGTATTTT.

The chain links TRBV28 to TRBJ1-5; D remains unclear. Germline CDR1 MDHEN, CDR2 SYDVKM. The CDR3 has 14 amino acids. V was clipped by 3 bases and J by 4 bases, with 10 bases between them. CDR3 residues: CASSLEVRNQPQHF. The CDR3 DNA reads as TGTGCCAGCAGTTTGGAGGTGCGGAATCAGCCCCAGCATTTT.

The chain links TRBV10-3 to TRBJ2-1; 8 bases are a match to TRBD1. The V gene's germline CDR1 is ENHRY and CDR2 SYGVKD. Trimming removed 4 bases from V and 7 bases from J; junction bases left unmatched: 6. The CDR3 contains 14 residues. The CDR3 DNA follows: TGTGCCATCAGTGTGGACAGGGTAGGTAATGAGCAGTTCTTC. Its protein product is CAISVDRVGNEQFF.

The CDR3 nucleotides are TGCGCCAGCAGCCTTGGCCTCGTAGCGGGGGGGCGCTATGAGCAGTTCTTC. Amino acids: CASSLGLVAGGRYEQFF. V usage is TRBV5-1 and J usage is TRBJ2-1, with 11 bases fitting TRBD2. This CDR3 has 17 residues. V trimming: 4 bases; J trimming: 8 bases; junction bases outside the gene matches: 14. Per the germline V gene, CDR1 is SGHRS and CDR2 is YFSETQ.

The rearrangement uses TRBV29-1 and TRBJ1-4; 10 nucleotides match TRBD1. Germline V lookup: CDR1 SQVTM, CDR2 ANQGSEA. J lost 8 bases, V lost 7 bases, and 4 bases had no gene match. The length of the CDR3 is 12 residues. CDR3 nucleotides: TGCAGCGGGACAGGGGGTCGCGAAAAACTGTTTTTT. Protein product: CSGTGGREKLFF. Looking up the rest from reference TRBV29-1 and TRBJ1-4 gives the full variable domain: SAVISQKPSRDICQRGTSLTIQCQVDSQVTMMFWYRQQPGQSLTLIATANQGSEATYESGFVIDKFPISRPNLTFSTLTVSNMSPEDSSIYLCSGTGGREKLFFGSGTQLSVL.

The chain has TRBV18 and TRBJ2-3; 8 bases agree with TRBD1. The CDR3 is 16 residues long. Losses at the gene ends were 4 bases for V and 2 bases for J; bases not matched to a gene: 8. The germline CDR1 and CDR2 sequences are KGHSH and LQKENI. The CDR3 bases are TGTGCCAGCTCACTGGGACAGGTCGGGGACACAGATACGCAGTATTTT. Its translation: CASSLGQVGDTDTQYF.

V gene TRBV5-1 combines with J gene TRBJ2-5; D is possibly TRBD2 (5 bases). Per germline, CDR1 SGHRS and CDR2 YFSETQ. The CDR3 is 14 residues long. V lost 7 bases and J lost 1, with 14 bases in between. This CDR3 reads CASRGRRAQETQYF. In DNA, the CDR3 is TGCGCCAGCCGAGGTCGGCGGGCCCAAGAGACCCAGTACTTC.

V is TRBV4-1 and J is TRBJ2-1; D uncertain. The CDR3 is 13 amino acids. V was cut by 1 base and J by 9 bases, with 10 bases left in between. In germline, CDR1 is MGHRA, CDR2 YSYEKL. CDR3 sequence (DNA): TGCGCCAGCAGCCAAGGTACAGTCGGTGAGCAGTTCTTC. Residues: CASSQGTVGEQFF.

The chain couples TRBV6-1 to TRBJ1-5; D is unclear. Germline CDR1 MNHNS, CDR2 SASEGT. Trimming took 2 bases from V and 0 from J, leaving 8 bases between them. The CDR3 consists of 15 residues. CDR3 sequence: CASSEIWSSNQPQHF. CDR3 nucleotide sequence: TGTGCCAGCAGTGAAATTTGGAGTAGCAATCAGCCCCAGCATTTT.

This clone was detected only a few times. The V call is TRBV9, the J call TRBJ1-5; the D is unclear. V lost 7 bases and J lost 6, with 14 bases in between. The CDR3 sequence is 13 residues long. Germline lookup yields CDR1 SGDLS and CDR2 YYNGEE. The CDR3 loop is CASGGEGLQPQHF. CDR3 DNA: TGTGCCAGCGGAGGTGAGGGTCTTCAGCCCCAGCATTTT.

This clone was detected only once. The CDR3 protein is CASSLGQSTDTQYF. CDR3 DNA: TGCGCCAGCAGCTTGGGACAGAGCACAGATACGCAGTATTTT. The chain has TRBV5-1 and TRBJ2-3; D possibly corresponds to TRBD1 (5 bases). CDR1 is SGHRS, CDR2 YFSETQ, per germline. Trimming shortened V by 0 bases and J by 0 bases, and 5 bases separated the two germline ends. This CDR3 is 14 amino acids long.

This sequence joins TRBV28 and TRBJ2-5, with 7 bases fitting TRBD1. The CDR3 has 15 amino acids. Looked up from germline, CDR1 is MDHEN and CDR2 is SYDVKM. J gave up 2 bases and V 3 bases, and 6 bases lay outside the gene matches. This CDR3 reads CASSLLGTEQETQYF. DNA of the CDR3: TGTGCCAGCAGTTTGCTAGGGACAGAACAAGAGACCCAGTACTTC.

This sequence joins TRBV2 and TRBJ2-7, with D possibly matching TRBD2 (5 bases). Germline CDR1 and CDR2: SNHLY and FYNNEI. Trimming took off 8 bases at V and 0 bases at J, with 8 bases between the two ends. This CDR3 comprises 12 residues. In DNA form, the CDR3 reads TGTGCCAGCGCTCGGGACTCCTACGAGCAGTACTTC. Translated: CASARDSYEQYF.

This chain joins TRBV13 and TRBJ2-1, with 9 bases matching TRBD1. The germline gives CDR1 PRHDT, CDR2 FYEKMQ (reference sequence). This CDR3 region has 15 residues. The V segment lost 3 bases and the J segment 5 bases; nucleotides outside the gene matches: 5. CDR3 bases: TGTGCCAGCAGCTTGGACAGGGGAGGGGACAATGAGCAGTTCTTC. Residues: CASSLDRGGDNEQFF.

The V gene is TRBV6-6, the J gene TRBJ1-2, with 9 bases fitting TRBD1. This CDR3 region has 15 residues. V shed 5 bases and J 8 bases; nucleotides not matched to a gene: 12. CDR1 and CDR2 (germline): MNHNY, SVGAGI (reference sequence). CDR3 in amino acids: CASSDAGTGPRGYTF. The CDR3 nucleotides read TGTGCCAGCAGTGACGCCGGGACAGGGCCACGCGGCTACACCTTC.

This clone was seen only a few times. The DNA of the CDR3 is TGTGCCAGCAGCTCGCCGCTAGCGGGAGCGGAACAAGAGACCCAGTACTTC. Protein: CASSSPLAGAEQETQYF. V is TRBV7-8 and J is TRBJ2-5; TRBD2 aligns across 10 bases. The CDR3 sequence is 17 residues long. The germline V gene has CDR1 SGHVS and CDR2 FQNEAQ. After removal of 4 bases from V and 2 bases from J, the junction contained 10 bases not matched to a gene.

This rearrangement joins TRBV5-1 to TRBJ2-5; D is perhaps TRBD2 (6 bases). The V gene's germline CDR1 is SGHRS and CDR2 YFSETQ. The V end lost 4 bases, the J end lost 1 base, and 11 bases lay between the germline ends. The CDR3 is made up of 14 amino acids. DNA for the CDR3: TGCGCCAGCAGCCCCAATAGCGGCCAAGAGACCCAGTACTTC. This codes for CASSPNSGQETQYF.

The CDR3 sequence is CASSSPGQGGYGYTF. The CDR3 DNA reads as TGTGCCAGCAGCTCTCCGGGACAGGGGGGCTATGGCTACACCTTC. This chain links TRBV5-5 with TRBJ1-2; 11 bases are a match to TRBD1. The trim removed 3 bases at V and 4 bases at J, leaving 5 bases unmatched. The CDR3 has 15 amino acids. The germline V gene encodes CDR1 SGHKS and CDR2 YYEKEE (reference sequence). Using reference TRBV5-5 and TRBJ1-2 for the parts outside the CDR3, the full variable domain is DAGVTQSPTHLIKTRGQQVTLRCSPISGHKSVSWYQQVLGQGPQFIFQYYEKEERGRGNFPDRFSARQFPNYSSELNVNALLLGDSALYLCASSSPGQGGYGYTFGSGTRLTVV.

The chain is built from TRBV5-1 and TRBJ1-6; 10 bases fit TRBD1. Germline CDR1 is SGHRS and CDR2 is YFSETQ. The CDR3 consists of 14 residues. The V gene end was trimmed by 0 bases and the J gene end by 9 bases; junction bases not matched to a gene: 0. The CDR3: CASSLGTGGSPLHF. The CDR3 DNA reads TGCGCCAGCAGCTTGGGGACAGGGGGTTCACCCCTCCACTTT.

The chain recombines TRBV7-5 with TRBJ2-1; TRBD2 is taken as the D call from the table, unchecked against the DNA. TRBV7-5 is termed a pseudogene. This CDR3 is 14 amino acids long. The DNA for the CDR3 is TGTGCCAGAAGCCTGTTCGGGGGTACGAATGAGCAGTTCTTC. Encoded protein: CARSLFGGTNEQFF.

The chain uses TRBV19 and TRBJ2-7; D may be TRBD1 (5 bases). This CDR3 contains 15 residues. Germline assignment: CDR1 LNHDA and CDR2 SQIVND (reference sequence). V was pared by 1 base and J by 6 bases, with 16 bases between. Written as DNA, the CDR3 is TGTGCCAGTAGTATAGTATCCGCCAGGGTGGCCGAGCAGTACTTC. Its protein product is CASSIVSARVAEQYF.

V and J are TRBV2 and TRBJ2-3, with D uncertain. V dropped 2 bases and J dropped 6 bases, with 9 bases sitting between them. The CDR3 runs to 13 residues. Germline V CDR1 and CDR2: SNHLY, FYNNEI. CDR3 loop: CASSEMGSDTQYF. The CDR3 DNA reads TGTGCCAGCAGTGAAATGGGCAGCGATACGCAGTATTTT.

For this clone: Relative to the germline gene, one junction end is altered; a read error may explain this. The rearrangement joins TRBV19 to TRBJ2-6; possible D gene TRBD1, 5 bases. This CDR3 has 15 amino acids. The germline V gene has CDR1 LNHDA and CDR2 SQIVND (reference sequence). The CDR3 nucleotides read TGTGCCAGTAGTGTAGACAGTACGGGGGCCAACGTCCTGACTTTC. Protein sequence: CASSVDSTGANVLTF.

This chain links TRBV2 with TRBJ1-1; 9 bases line up with TRBD1. The junction had 2 bases not matched to a gene; V was cut back by 6 bases and J by 0 bases. From germline, CDR1 is SNHLY and CDR2 FYNNEI. The CDR3 covers 14 residues. CDR3 bases: TGTGCCAGCAGGGGGACAGGGATGAACACTGAAGCTTTCTTT. This sequence encodes CASRGTGMNTEAFF.